This T cell receptor beta chain derives from a study of blood T cells in healthy people across ages. Study-level findings and limits: Long-lived donors had more naive CD4+ cells and higher diversity than aged donors.

This clonotype was seen just once. Its antigen is currently unknown. A much larger clone lies one base from this, so it may be a read error. The CDR3 runs 12 residues. Germline trimming cut 6 bases from V and 13 bases from J; bases unmatched to any gene: 12. The V gene's germline CDR1 is DFQATT and CDR2 SNEGSKA (reference sequence). Healthy individuals of Caucasian origin from Russia, aged roughly 6 to 90, served as donors. With a J-beta primer mix and a sample-barcoded 5' primer, a second PCR ran 7 to 11 cycles. TCRdb reprocessed the 5' RACE reads via MiXCR and lists one record per CDR3 protein. The sample holds 910,000 or so distinct CDR3 sequences, approximately 50% seen once.

The sequenced sample consisted of blood. The TCR sequence derives from a woman aged 60-75 years in good health. This chain joins TRBV20-1 and TRBJ2-5; 9 bases fit TRBD2. DNA for the CDR3: TGCAGTGCCCAGACTAGCGGACGGGCCCTGTACTTC. It codes for CSAQTSGRALYF.